The 8 T cell receptor beta chains reported below all come from one sample, sequenced in a study of blood T cells in healthy people across ages. Combining a sample-barcoded 5' primer with a J-beta primer mix, a second PCR ran for roughly 7 to 11 cycles. TCRdb reanalysed the 5' RACE reads using MiXCR and keeps one entry per CDR3 protein. This table holds over 1,500,000 distinct CDR3 sequences, about 50% found once. Material for sequencing was blood. The receptors derive from a woman aged 40 to 50 in good health.

V is TRBV20-1 and J is TRBJ2-5; 8 positions agree with TRBD2. The length of the CDR3 is 15 residues. Germline V gene sequence: CDR1 DFQATT, CDR2 SNEGSKA (reference sequence). V shed 5 bases, J shed 4 bases, and the junction held 12 bases outside the gene matches. CDR3 region: CSAAGGGGRIETQYF. Here the CDR3 DNA reads TGCAGTGCTGCCGGGGGGGGCGGGAGGATAGAGACCCAGTACTTC.

Only a few counts were recorded for this clonotype. The V gene is TRBV20-1, the J gene TRBJ2-5; 12 bases fit TRBD2. V lost 3 bases and J lost 6; bases outside the gene matches: 8. The CDR3 length is 15 residues. From germline, CDR1 is DFQATT and CDR2 SNEGSKA (reference sequence). CDR3 region: CSARATSGGPKTQYF. CDR3 in DNA: TGCAGTGCTAGGGCAACTAGCGGGGGGCCGAAGACCCAGTACTTC.

The chain recombines TRBV5-1 with TRBJ2-1; 7 bases line up with TRBD2. The last part of the DNA fits TRBJ2-7 better; the J call may be wrong. CDR1 and CDR2 (germline): SGHRS, YFSETQ. The CDR3 runs to 17 residues. This CDR3 is CASRATLLAISYNEQYF. The CDR3 DNA reads as TGCGCCAGCAGGGCAACATTACTAGCGATCTCCTACAATGAGCAGTACTTC.

This clonotype was seen more than once but under ten times. The rearrangement links TRBV7-9 to TRBJ2-3, with 7 bases that match TRBD1. Looked up from germline, CDR1 is SEHNR and CDR2 is FQNEAQ (reference sequence). Germline trimming cut 3 bases from V and 0 bases from J; bases unmatched to any gene: 6. The CDR3 runs to 16 residues. The CDR3 region is CASSLIRTGSTDTQYF. CDR3 nucleotides: TGTGCCAGCAGCTTGATCCGGACAGGAAGCACAGATACGCAGTATTTT.

The chain links TRBV24-1 to TRBJ2-2; either TRBD1 or TRBD2 may fit D (5 bases each). The germline CDR1 and CDR2 sequences are KGHDR and SFDVKD. CDR3 size: 17 residues. Trimming pared 3 bases from V and 5 bases from J, leaving 18 bases between. The CDR3, as DNA: TGTGCCACCAGTGATCCGGCCGGGGCCTTTAGAACCGGGGAGCTGTTTTTT. Protein sequence: CATSDPAGAFRTGELFF.

The V and J genes are TRBV28 and TRBJ2-1, with TRBD1 matching over 9 bases. The CDR3 totals 15 residues. Germline values: CDR1 MDHEN, CDR2 SYDVKM. With 4 bases clipped from V and 6 bases from J, the junction kept 7 bases outside the gene matches. As DNA, the CDR3 is TGTGCCAGCAGTTCCCAGGACAGGGGAGGCAATGAGCAGTTCTTC. Protein: CASSSQDRGGNEQFF.

This clonotype was found a few times. V and J are TRBV3-1 and TRBJ1-4; D remains unclear. V was pared by 2 bases and J by 3 bases, with 13 bases between. CDR3 length: 16 residues. CDR1 is LGHDT, CDR2 YNNKEL, per germline (reference sequence). CDR3 residues: CASSQLVSGPNEKLFF. CDR3 bases: TGTGCCAGCAGCCAATTGGTATCAGGACCTAATGAAAAACTGTTTTTT.

V gene TRBV14 combines with J gene TRBJ1-1, with TRBD1 as a possible D gene (5 bases). The germline V gene encodes CDR1 SGHDN and CDR2 FVKESK. The CDR3 covers 14 residues. Trimming took off 4 bases at V and 4 bases at J, with 13 bases between the two ends. The CDR3 DNA follows: TGTGCCAGCAGCCGGCTACAGGTTGCCACTGAAGCTTTCTTT. It is translated as CASSRLQVATEAFF.